Sequencing of this TCR beta chain was carried out in a study of beta chain features in type 1 diabetes. Every bit of the isolated RNA underwent reverse transcription, so sequencing read expressed TCRB transcripts. TCRdb's copy holds only in-frame clones and misses some; the assay was immunoSEQ multiplex PCR. Counted here are over 300,000 clones, 8% occurring once; the ten biggest clones make up around 0.44%. The length of the CDR3 is 14 residues. Per the germline V gene, CDR1 is SGHAT and CDR2 is FQDESV (reference sequence). Deletions cut 3 bases from V and 1 base from J, with 6 bases between. About this clone: A much bigger clone sits one base away, suggesting this may be a read error.

This TCR was recovered from a woman aged 18-29 years in good health. The rearrangement links TRBV11-1 to TRBJ2-2; a possible D gene is TRBD1 (5 bases). Sample: central memory CD4+ T cells from blood. CDR3 protein: CASSLQGNTGELFF. For the CDR3, the DNA is TGTGCCAGCAGCTTGCAGGGGAACACCGGGGAGCTGTTTTTT. Using reference TRBV11-1 and TRBJ2-2 for the parts outside the CDR3, the full variable domain is EAEVAQSPRYKITEKSQAVAFWCDPISGHATLYWYRQILGQGPELLVQFQDESVVDDSQLPKDRFSAERLKGVDSTLKIQPAELGDSAMYLCASSLQGNTGELFFGEGSRLTVL.